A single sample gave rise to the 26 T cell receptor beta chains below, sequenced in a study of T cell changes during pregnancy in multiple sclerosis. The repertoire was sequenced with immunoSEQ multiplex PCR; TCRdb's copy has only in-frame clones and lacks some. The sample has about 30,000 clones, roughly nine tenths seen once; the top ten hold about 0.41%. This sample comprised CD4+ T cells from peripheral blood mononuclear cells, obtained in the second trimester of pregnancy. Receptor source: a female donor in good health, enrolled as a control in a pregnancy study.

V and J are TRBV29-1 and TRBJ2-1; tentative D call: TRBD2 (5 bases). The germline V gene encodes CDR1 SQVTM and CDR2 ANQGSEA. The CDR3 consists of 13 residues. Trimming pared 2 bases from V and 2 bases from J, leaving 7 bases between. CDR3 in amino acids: CSVEHGTYNEQFF. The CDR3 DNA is TGCAGCGTTGAACACGGGACCTACAATGAGCAGTTCTTC.

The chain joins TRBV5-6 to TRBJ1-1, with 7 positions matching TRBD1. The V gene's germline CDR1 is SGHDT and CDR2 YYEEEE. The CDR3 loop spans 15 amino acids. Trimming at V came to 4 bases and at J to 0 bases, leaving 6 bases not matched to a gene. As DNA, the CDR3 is TGTGCCAGCAGCCCGGGGGACAGACTGAACACTGAAGCTTTCTTT. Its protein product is CASSPGDRLNTEAFF.

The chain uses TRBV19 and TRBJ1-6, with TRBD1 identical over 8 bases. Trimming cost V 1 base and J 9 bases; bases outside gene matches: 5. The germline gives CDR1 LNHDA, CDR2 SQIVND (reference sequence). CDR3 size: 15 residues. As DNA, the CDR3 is TGTGCCAGTAGTATAGCTTACGACAGGGGTTCACCCCTCCACTTT. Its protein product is CASSIAYDRGSPLHF.

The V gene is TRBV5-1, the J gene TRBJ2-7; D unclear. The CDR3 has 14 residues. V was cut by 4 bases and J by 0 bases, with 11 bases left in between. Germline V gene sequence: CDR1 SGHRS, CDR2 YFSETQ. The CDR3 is CASSPNSYSYEQYF. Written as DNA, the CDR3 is TGCGCCAGCAGCCCAAACAGTTACTCCTACGAGCAGTACTTC.

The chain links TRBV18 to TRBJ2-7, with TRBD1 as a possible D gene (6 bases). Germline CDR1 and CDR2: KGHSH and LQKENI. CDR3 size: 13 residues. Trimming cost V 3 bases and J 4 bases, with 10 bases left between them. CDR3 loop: CASSPIDRYEQYF. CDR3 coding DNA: TGTGCCAGCTCACCGATCGACAGGTACGAGCAGTACTTC.

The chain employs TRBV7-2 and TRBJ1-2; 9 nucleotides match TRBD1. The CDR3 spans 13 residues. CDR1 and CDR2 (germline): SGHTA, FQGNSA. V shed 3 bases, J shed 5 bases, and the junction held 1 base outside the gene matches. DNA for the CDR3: TGTGCCAGCAGCTTGGGACAGGGTTATGGCTACACCTTC. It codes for CASSLGQGYGYTF.

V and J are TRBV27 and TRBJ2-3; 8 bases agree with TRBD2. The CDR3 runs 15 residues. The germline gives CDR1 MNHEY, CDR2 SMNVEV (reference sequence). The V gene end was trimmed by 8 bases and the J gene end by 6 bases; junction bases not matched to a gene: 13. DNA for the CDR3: TGTGCCAGCCGGGAGGGGGACACGGCAATGGATACGCAGTATTTT. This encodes CASREGDTAMDTQYF.

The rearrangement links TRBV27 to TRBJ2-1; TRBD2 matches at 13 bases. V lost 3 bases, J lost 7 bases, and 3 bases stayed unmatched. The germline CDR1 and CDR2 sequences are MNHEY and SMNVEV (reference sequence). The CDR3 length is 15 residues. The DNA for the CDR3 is TGTGCCAGCAGTTTGGGACTAGCGGGACCTAATGAGCAGTTCTTC. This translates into CASSLGLAGPNEQFF.

CDR3 coding DNA: TGCGCCAGCAGCTTGGGCGGGAGCCTCGGGCAAGAGACCCAGTACTTC. It yields the protein CASSLGGSLGQETQYF. V is TRBV5-1 and J is TRBJ2-5; 7 bases are shared with TRBD2. There are 16 residues in the CDR3. J lost 2 bases, V lost 0 bases, and 7 bases had no gene match. CDR1 is SGHRS and CDR2 is YFSETQ in the germline V gene.

The CDR3: CASSIDLSDSNQPQHF. CDR3 coding DNA: TGTGCCAGTAGTATAGATCTTTCAGATAGCAATCAGCCCCAGCATTTT. V usage is TRBV19 and J usage is TRBJ1-5; D unclear. This CDR3 is 16 amino acids long. Germline values: CDR1 LNHDA, CDR2 SQIVND (reference sequence). Trimming stripped 0 bases from V and 0 bases from J, with 9 bases between.

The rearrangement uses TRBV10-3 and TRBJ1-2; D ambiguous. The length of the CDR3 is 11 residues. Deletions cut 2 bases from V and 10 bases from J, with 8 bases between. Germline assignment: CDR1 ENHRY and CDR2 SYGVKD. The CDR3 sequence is CAISEPNTYTF. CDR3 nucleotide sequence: TGTGCCATCAGTGAGCCGAACACCTACACCTTC.

The CDR3: CASSPGWGQGYTF. The CDR3 region has the DNA TGCGCCAGCAGCCCGGGGTGGGGGCAAGGCTACACCTTC. This chain uses TRBV5-1 with TRBJ1-2; D is perhaps TRBD1 (6 bases). Trimming removed 4 bases at V and 8 bases at J, with 15 bases between. This CDR3 comprises 13 residues. Germline V gene sequence: CDR1 SGHRS, CDR2 YFSETQ.

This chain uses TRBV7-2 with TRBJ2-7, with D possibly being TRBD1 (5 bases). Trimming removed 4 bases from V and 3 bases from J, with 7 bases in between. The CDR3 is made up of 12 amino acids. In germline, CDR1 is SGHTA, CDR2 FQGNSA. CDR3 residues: CASSSQGYEQYF. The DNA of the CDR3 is TGTGCCAGCAGCTCCCAGGGCTACGAGCAGTACTTC.

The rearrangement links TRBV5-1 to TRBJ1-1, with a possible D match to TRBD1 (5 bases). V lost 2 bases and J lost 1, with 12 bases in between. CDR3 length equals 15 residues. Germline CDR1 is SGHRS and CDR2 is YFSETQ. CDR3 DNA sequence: TGCGCCAGCAGCTTAGAGACAGTTACGAACACTGAAGCTTTCTTT. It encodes CASSLETVTNTEAFF.

CDR3 nucleotides: TGTGCCTGGAATAAAGCGGCAGGGGGCCTGGAGACCCAGTACTTC. It specifies CAWNKAAGGLETQYF. The chain joins TRBV30 to TRBJ2-5; 8 bases match TRBD1. V trimming: 4 bases; J trimming: 5 bases; junction bases outside the gene matches: 12. The CDR3 has 15 residues. Germline CDR1 reads GTSNPN; CDR2 reads SVGIG (reference sequence).

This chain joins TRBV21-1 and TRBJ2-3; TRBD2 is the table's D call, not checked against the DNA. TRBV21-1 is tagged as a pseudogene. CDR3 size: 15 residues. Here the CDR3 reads CASSSASGVEDTQYF. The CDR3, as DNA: TGTGCCAGCAGCTCCGCTAGCGGGGTGGAAGATACGCAGTATTTT.

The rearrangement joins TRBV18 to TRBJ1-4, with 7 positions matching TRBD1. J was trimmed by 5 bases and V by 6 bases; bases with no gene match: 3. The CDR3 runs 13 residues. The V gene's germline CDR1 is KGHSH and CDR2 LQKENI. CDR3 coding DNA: TGTGCCAGCTCCCGACAGGGAAATGAAAAACTGTTTTTT. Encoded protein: CASSRQGNEKLFF. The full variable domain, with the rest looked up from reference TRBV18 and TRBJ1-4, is NAGVMQNPRHLVRRRGQEARLRCSPMKGHSHVYWYRQLPEEGLKFMVYLQKENIIDESGMPKERFSAEFPKEGPSILRIQQVVRGDSAAYFCASSRQGNEKLFFGSGTQLSVL.

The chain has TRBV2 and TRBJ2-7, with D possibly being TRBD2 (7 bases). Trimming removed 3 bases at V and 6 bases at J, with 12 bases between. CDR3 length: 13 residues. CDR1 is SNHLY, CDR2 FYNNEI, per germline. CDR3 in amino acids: CASSDRRGGEQYF. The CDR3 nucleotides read TGTGCCAGCAGTGATAGAAGGGGGGGCGAGCAGTACTTC.

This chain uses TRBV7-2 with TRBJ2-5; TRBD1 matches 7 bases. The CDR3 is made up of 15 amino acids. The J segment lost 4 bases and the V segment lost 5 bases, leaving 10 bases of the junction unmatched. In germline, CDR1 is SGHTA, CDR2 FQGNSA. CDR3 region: CASSTVGQARETQYF. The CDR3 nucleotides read TGTGCCAGCAGCACAGTCGGACAGGCCCGAGAGACCCAGTACTTC. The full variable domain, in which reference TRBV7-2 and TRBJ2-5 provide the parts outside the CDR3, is GAGVSQSPSNKVTEKGKDVELRCDPISGHTALYWYRQSLGQGLEFLIYFQGNSAPDKSGLPSDRFSAERTGGSVSTLTIQRTQQEDSAVYLCASSTVGQARETQYFGPGTRLLVL.

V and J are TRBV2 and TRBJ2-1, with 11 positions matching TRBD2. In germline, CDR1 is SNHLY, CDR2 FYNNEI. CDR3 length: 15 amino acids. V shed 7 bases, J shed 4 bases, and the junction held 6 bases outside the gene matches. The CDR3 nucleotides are TGTGCCAGCACGACCGGGACTAGCGGTTACAATGAGCAGTTCTTC. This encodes CASTTGTSGYNEQFF.

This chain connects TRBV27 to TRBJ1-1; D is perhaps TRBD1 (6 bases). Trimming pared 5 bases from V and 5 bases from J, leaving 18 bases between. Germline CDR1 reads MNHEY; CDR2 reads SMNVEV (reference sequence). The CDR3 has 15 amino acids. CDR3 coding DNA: TGTGCCAGCAGTCCCCTACAGGGTTTAGAAACTGAAGCTTTCTTT. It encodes CASSPLQGLETEAFF.

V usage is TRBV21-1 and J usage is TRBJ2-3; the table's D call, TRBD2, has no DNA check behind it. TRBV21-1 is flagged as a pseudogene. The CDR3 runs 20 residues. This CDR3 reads CASSKVEGTSGRAWTDTQYF. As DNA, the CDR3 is TGTGCCAGCAGCAAAGTCGAGGGGACTAGCGGGAGGGCTTGGACAGATACGCAGTATTTT.

The CDR3 DNA sequence: TGCAGCGTGGAGGGGGGGGGAAACATTCAGTACTTC. Protein product: CSVEGGGNIQYF. V and J are TRBV29-1 and TRBJ2-4; maybe TRBD2 (7 bases). With 6 bases removed from V and 6 bases from J, the gap between germline ends came to 12 bases. CDR3 length: 12 amino acids. The germline V gene has CDR1 SQVTM and CDR2 ANQGSEA.

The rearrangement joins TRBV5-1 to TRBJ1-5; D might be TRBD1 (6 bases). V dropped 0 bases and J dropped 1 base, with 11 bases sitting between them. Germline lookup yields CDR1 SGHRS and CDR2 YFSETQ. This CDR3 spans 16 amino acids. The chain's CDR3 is CASSLEGGASNQPQHF. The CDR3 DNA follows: TGCGCCAGCAGCTTGGAAGGGGGGGCGAGCAATCAGCCCCAGCATTTT.

For the CDR3, the DNA is TGTGCCAGCAACCCGGTCGGGACCTACGAGCAGTACTTC. This codes for CASNPVGTYEQYF. V gene TRBV2 combines with J gene TRBJ2-7, with D perhaps matching TRBD2 (5 bases). The V gene lost 7 bases and the J gene lost 2 bases, with 12 bases spanning the gap. This CDR3 contains 13 residues. Looked up from germline, CDR1 is SNHLY and CDR2 is FYNNEI.

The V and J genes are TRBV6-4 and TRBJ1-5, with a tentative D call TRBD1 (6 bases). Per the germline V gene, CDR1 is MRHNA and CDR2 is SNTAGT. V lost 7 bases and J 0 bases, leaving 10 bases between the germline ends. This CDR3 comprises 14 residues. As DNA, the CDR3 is TGTGCCAGCACTGGACAGCCTAGCAATCAGCCCCAGCATTTT. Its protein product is CASTGQPSNQPQHF.